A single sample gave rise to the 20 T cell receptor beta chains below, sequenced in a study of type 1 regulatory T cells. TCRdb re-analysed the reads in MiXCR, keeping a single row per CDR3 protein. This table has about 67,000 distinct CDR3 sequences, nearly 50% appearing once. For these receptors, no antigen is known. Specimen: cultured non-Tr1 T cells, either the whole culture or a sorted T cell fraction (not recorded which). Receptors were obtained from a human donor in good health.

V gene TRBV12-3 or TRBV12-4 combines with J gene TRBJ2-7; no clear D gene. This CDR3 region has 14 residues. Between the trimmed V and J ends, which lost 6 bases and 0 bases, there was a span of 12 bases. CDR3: CASSRETFSYEQYF. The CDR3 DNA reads TGTGCCAGCAGCCGAGAGACTTTCTCCTACGAGCAGTACTTC.

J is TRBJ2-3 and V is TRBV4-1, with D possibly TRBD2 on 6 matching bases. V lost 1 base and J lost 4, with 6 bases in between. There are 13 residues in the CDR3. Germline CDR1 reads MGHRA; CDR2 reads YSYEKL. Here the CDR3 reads CASSQVAADTQYF. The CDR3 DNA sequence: TGCGCCAGCAGCCAAGTAGCGGCAGATACGCAGTATTTT.

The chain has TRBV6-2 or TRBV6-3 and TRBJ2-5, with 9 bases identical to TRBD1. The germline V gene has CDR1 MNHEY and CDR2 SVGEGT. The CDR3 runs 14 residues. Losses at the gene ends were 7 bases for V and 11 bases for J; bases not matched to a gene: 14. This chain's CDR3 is CASTTGTGYNEQYF. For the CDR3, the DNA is TGTGCCAGCACTACCGGGACAGGGTACAATGAGCAGTACTTC.

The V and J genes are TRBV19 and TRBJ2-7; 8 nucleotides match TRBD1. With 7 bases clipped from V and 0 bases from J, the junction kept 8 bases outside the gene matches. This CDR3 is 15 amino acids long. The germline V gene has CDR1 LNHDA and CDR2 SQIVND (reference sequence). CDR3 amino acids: CASTPGDRSSYEQYF. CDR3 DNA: TGTGCCAGTACCCCAGGGGACAGGAGCTCCTACGAGCAGTACTTC.

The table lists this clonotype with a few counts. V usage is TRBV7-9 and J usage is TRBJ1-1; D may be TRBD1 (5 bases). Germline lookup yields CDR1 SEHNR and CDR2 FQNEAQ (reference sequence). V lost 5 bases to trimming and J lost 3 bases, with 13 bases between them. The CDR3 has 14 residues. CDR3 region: CASSPFQGYTEAFF. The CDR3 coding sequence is TGTGCCAGCAGCCCCTTTCAGGGTTACACTGAAGCTTTCTTT.

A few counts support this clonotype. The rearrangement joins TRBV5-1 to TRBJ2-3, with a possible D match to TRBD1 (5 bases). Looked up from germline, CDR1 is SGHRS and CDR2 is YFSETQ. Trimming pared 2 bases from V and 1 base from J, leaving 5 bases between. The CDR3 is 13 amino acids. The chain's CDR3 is CASSLQGTDTQYF. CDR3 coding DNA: TGCGCCAGCAGCTTACAGGGCACAGATACGCAGTATTTT. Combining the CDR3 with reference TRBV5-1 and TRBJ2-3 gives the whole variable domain KAGVTQTPRYLIKTRGQQVTLSCSPISGHRSVSWYQQTPGQGLQFLFEYFSETQRNKGNFPGRFSGRQFSNSRSEMNVSTLELGDSALYLCASSLQGTDTQYFGPGTRLTVL.

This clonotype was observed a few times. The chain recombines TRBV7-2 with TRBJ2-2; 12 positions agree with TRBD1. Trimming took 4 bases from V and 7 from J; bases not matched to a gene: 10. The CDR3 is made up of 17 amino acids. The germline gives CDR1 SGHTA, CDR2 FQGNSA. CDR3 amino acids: CASSSGDRGRINGELFF. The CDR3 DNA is TGTGCCAGCAGCTCGGGGGACAGGGGGCGCATTAACGGGGAGCTGTTTTTT. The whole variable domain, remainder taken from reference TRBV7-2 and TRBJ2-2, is GAGVSQSPSNKVTEKGKDVELRCDPISGHTALYWYRQSLGQGLEFLIYFQGNSAPDKSGLPSDRFSAERTGGSVSTLTIQRTQQEDSAVYLCASSSGDRGRINGELFFGEGSRLTVL.

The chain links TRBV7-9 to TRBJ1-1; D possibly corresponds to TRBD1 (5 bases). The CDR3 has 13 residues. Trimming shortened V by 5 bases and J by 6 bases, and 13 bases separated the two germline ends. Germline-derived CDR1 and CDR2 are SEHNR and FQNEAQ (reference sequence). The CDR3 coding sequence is TGTGCCAGCAGCCAACAACAGGCCGCTGAAGCTTTCTTT. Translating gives CASSQQQAAEAFF.

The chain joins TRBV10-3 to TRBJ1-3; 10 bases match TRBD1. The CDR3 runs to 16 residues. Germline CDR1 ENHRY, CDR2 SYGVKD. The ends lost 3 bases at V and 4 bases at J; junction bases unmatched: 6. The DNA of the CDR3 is TGTGCCATCAGTGACTTACGGACAGGGGGAGGAAACACCATATATTTT. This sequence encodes CAISDLRTGGGNTIYF.

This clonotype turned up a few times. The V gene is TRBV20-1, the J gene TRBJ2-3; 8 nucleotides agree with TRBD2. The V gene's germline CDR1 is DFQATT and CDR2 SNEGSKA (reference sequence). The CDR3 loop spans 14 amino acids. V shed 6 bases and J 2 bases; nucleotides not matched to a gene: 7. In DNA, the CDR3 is TGCAGTGCCCCACTAGCGGAGTACACAGATACGCAGTATTTT. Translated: CSAPLAEYTDTQYF.

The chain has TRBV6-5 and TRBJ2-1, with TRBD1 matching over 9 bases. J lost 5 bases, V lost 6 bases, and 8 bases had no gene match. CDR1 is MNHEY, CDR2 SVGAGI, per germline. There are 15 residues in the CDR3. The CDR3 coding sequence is TGTGCCAGCAGCCTGACAGGGGGTTACAACAATGAGCAGTTCTTC. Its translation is CASSLTGGYNNEQFF.

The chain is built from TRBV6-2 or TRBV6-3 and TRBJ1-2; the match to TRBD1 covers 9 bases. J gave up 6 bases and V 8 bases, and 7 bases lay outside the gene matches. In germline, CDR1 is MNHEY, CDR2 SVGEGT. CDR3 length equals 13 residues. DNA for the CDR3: TGTGCCAGCCGCCGGGACAGGGTGGATGGCTACACCTTC. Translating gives CASRRDRVDGYTF.

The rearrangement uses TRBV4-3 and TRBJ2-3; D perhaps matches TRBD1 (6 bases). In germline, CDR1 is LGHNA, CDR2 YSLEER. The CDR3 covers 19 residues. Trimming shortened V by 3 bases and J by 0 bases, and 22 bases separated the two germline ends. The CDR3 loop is CASSHDPPSGTLSTDTQYF. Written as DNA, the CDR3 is TGCGCCAGCAGCCATGATCCCCCCTCCGGGACACTTAGCACAGATACGCAGTATTTT.

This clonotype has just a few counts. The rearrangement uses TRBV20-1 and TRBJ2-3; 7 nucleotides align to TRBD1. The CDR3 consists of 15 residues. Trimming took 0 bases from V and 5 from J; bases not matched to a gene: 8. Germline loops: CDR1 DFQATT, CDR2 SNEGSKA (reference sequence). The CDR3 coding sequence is TGCAGTGCTAGAGATGACAGGGCTGGGGGAGATACGCAGTATTTT. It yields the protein CSARDDRAGGDTQYF.

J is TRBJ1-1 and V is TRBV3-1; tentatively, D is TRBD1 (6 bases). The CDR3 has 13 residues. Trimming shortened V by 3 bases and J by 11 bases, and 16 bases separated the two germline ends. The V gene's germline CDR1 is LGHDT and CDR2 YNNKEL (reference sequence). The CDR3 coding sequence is TGTGCCAGCAGCCAGAACACTGGAACAGGGGCTTTCTTT. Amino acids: CASSQNTGTGAFF.

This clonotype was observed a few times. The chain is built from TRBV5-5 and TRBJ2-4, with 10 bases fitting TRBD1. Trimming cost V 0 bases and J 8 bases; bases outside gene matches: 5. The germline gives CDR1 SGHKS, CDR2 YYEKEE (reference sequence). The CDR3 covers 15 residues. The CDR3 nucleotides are TGTGCCAGCAGCTTGGTGACAGGGGGCTTCGACATTCAGTACTTC. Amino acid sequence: CASSLVTGGFDIQYF.

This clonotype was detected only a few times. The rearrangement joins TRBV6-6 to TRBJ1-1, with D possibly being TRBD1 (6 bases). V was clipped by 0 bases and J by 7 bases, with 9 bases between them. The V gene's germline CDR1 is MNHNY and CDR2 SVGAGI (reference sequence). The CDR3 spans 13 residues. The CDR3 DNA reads TGTGCCAGCAGTTACTCGGGACACTTTGAAGCTTTCTTT. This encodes CASSYSGHFEAFF.

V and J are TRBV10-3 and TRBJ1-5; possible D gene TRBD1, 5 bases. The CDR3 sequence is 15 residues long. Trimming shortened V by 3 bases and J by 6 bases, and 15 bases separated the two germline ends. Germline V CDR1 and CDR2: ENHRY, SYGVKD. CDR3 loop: CAISEGRQLGQPQHF. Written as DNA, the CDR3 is TGTGCCATCAGTGAAGGGCGACAGTTGGGTCAGCCCCAGCATTTT.

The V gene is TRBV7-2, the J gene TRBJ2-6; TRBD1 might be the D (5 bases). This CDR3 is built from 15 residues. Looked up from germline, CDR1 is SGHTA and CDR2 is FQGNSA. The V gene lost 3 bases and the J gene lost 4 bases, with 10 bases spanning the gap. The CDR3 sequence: CASSFRVTGANVLTF. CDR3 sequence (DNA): TGTGCCAGCAGCTTCAGGGTAACCGGGGCCAACGTCCTGACTTTC.

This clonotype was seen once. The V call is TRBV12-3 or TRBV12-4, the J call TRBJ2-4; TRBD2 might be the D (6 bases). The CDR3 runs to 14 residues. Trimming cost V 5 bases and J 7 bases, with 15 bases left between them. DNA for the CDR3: TGTGCCAGCAGTCCTCTGACTAGGGTGAACATTCAGTACTTC. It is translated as CASSPLTRVNIQYF.